Listed below are T cell receptor beta chains from one sample, sequenced in a study of T cell responses to AZD1222 COVID-19 vaccine. The protocol was immunoSEQ multiplex PCR, while the TCRdb copy is restricted to in-frame clones and leaves out a portion. The sample holds more than 95,000 clones, around 89% seen once. Sample: peripheral blood, taken on day 0 of MenACWY control vaccination. Receptor source: an adult in good health. CDR3s include the opening cysteine and the closing phenylalanine or tryptophan. The D gene is left open where the match is weak. Not every row has a clone size; where given, it reads once, few, many or a size class.

v_call,d_call,clone_size,j_call,cdr3_nt,cdr3_aa
TRBV5-4,.,once,TRBJ1-2,TGTGCCAGCAGCTTGAACAGAACCTCCAAAGTGGGCTATGGCTACACCTTC,CASSLNRTSKVGYGYTF
TRBV28,TRBD2,.,TRBJ2-5,TGTGCCAGCTTGACTAGCGGACTTAAAAAGACCCAGTACTTC,CASLTSGLKKTQYF
TRBV28,.,.,TRBJ1-1,TGTGCCAGCAGTGAGGACACCAACACTGAAGCTTTCTTT,CASSEDTNTEAFF
TRBV5-6,.,.,TRBJ1-4,TGTGCCAGCAGCTTGGTTGCTAATGAAAAACTGTTTTTT,CASSLVANEKLFF
TRBV5-5,TRBD1,.,TRBJ1-4,TGTGCCAGCAGCTGGGCCTGGGGACAGCCTAATGAAAAACTGTTTTTT,CASSWAWGQPNEKLFF
TRBV27,.,.,TRBJ2-3,TGTGCCAGCAGTAACAGGGTTAGTAGCACAGATACGCAGTATTTT,CASSNRVSSTDTQYF
TRBV5-5,.,once,TRBJ2-2,TGTGCCAGCAGATTGGGGGTAAACGGGGAGCTGTTTTTT,CASRLGVNGELFF
TRBV19,TRBD1,.,TRBJ1-1,TGTGCCAGTAGTATTCAGGCGGGGGACAGGAACACTGAAGCTTTCTTT,CASSIQAGDRNTEAFF
TRBV19,.,.,TRBJ2-7,TGTGCCAGTAGTATGACTACCTCACCCACCTCCTACGAGCAGTACTTC,CASSMTTSPTSYEQYF
TRBV10-1,.,.,TRBJ2-7,TGCGCCAGCAGCCCCGGACGGTTCGAGCAGTACTTC,CASSPGRFEQYF
TRBV28,.,.,TRBJ1-4,TGTGCCAGCAGTTTCCCGGACCCCACTGGTGAAAAACTGTTTTTT,CASSFPDPTGEKLFF
TRBV12-3/TRBV12-4,.,.,TRBJ1-4,TGTGCCAGCAGCTCTCTGAGGGAAAAACTGTTTTTT,CASSSLREKLFF
TRBV2,.,.,TRBJ1-1,TGTGCCAGCAGTGAAGCAGGTTTGAACACTGAAGCTTTCTTT,CASSEAGLNTEAFF
TRBV11-3,.,.,TRBJ2-1,TGTGCCAGCAGCCAAAGGGACAATGAGCAGTTCTTC,CASSQRDNEQFF
TRBV12-3/TRBV12-4,.,.,TRBJ1-6,TGTGCCAGCAGCCCCAATAATTCACCCCTCCACTTT,CASSPNNSPLHF
TRBV6-1,.,.,TRBJ1-3,TGTGCCAGCAGTGAAACTGGGGGGTCTGGAAACACCATATATTTT,CASSETGGSGNTIYF
TRBV5-8,TRBD1,once,TRBJ1-1,TGTGCCAGCAGCGTGGACAGGGGAGGCACTGAAGCTTTCTTT,CASSVDRGGTEAFF
TRBV27,.,.,TRBJ2-5,TGTGCCAGCAGCTCAAGGTTAGCAGAGACCCAGTACTTC,CASSSRLAETQYF
TRBV5-1,.,.,TRBJ1-1,TGCGCCAGCAGCTTGGGGCCTACACTGAGCACTGAAGCTTTCTTT,CASSLGPTLSTEAFF
TRBV7-2,.,.,TRBJ2-7,TGTGCCAGCAGCTTAGTCGGCGGTTACGAGCAGTACTTC,CASSLVGGYEQYF
TRBV6-1,.,once,TRBJ1-5,TGTGCCAGCAGTGACACGGGGACGAACAATCAGCCCCAGCATTTT,CASSDTGTNNQPQHF
TRBV5-6,.,.,TRBJ1-5,TGTGCCAGCAGCTTGGGTCCAATAGCGAGCAATCAGCCCCAGCATTTT,CASSLGPIASNQPQHF
TRBV5-1,TRBD1,once,TRBJ1-2,TGCGCCAGCAGCTTGGAAGGGACAGGGATCTCGGGCTACACCTTC,CASSLEGTGISGYTF
TRBV4-1,.,.,TRBJ1-2,TGCGCCAGCAGCCAAGCCGGGAACTATGGCTACACCTTC,CASSQAGNYGYTF
TRBV3-1/TRBV3-2,TRBD1,.,TRBJ1-2,TGTGCCAGCAGCCAGGTACAGGGGGCTTCTGGCTACACCTTC,CASSQVQGASGYTF
TRBV3-1/TRBV3-2,.,few,TRBJ1-3,TGTGCCAGCAGCCAAAGTGGAAACACCATATATTTT,CASSQSGNTIYF
TRBV28,TRBD1,.,TRBJ1-4,TGTGCCAGCAACCCAGCGACAGGGGTCGATGAAAAACTGTTTTTT,CASNPATGVDEKLFF
TRBV27,TRBD1,.,TRBJ1-1,TGTGCCAGCAGTTATGCCAGGAAAGGGGGCCTTTTGACGAACACTGAAGCTTTCTTT,CASSYARKGGLLTNTEAFF
TRBV5-1,TRBD1,.,TRBJ1-2,TGCGCCAGCAGCCCCGGGACAGGGTCCGGCTACACCTTC,CASSPGTGSGYTF
TRBV3-1/TRBV3-2,.,.,TRBJ2-5,TGTGCCAGCAGCCTTAGCGGTGGTGAGACCCAGTACTTC,CASSLSGGETQYF
TRBV19,.,.,TRBJ1-1,TGTGCCAGTAGTCTACCGGGACGGCTGAACACTGAAGCTTTCTTT,CASSLPGRLNTEAFF
TRBV29-1,.,.,TRBJ1-1,TGCAGCGTTGAAGAAGGGCCTGAAGCTTTCTTT,CSVEEGPEAFF
TRBV28,.,.,TRBJ1-6,TGTGCCAGCAGCACCCAAAGGGAGTTGGGTTCACCCCTCCACTTT,CASSTQRELGSPLHF
TRBV12-1,.,.,TRBJ2-7,TGTGCCAGCAGCTTGAGTAACTCCTACGAGCAGTACTTC,CASSLSNSYEQYF
TRBV11-2,.,.,TRBJ2-2,TGTGCCAGCAGCTTAGTCGTGGGCCACACCGGGGAGCTGTTTTTT,CASSLVVGHTGELFF
TRBV6-5,TRBD1,.,TRBJ2-7,TGTGCCAGCAGTTTGAGGGGGCGACGTGAGCAGTACTTC,CASSLRGRREQYF
TRBV5-4,.,.,TRBJ2-7,TGTGCCAGCAGGGACCGGGACGGACCCTACGAGCAGTACTTC,CASRDRDGPYEQYF
TRBV23-1,TRBD2,.,TRBJ2-3,TGCGCCAGCAGTCAATCCCCGGGGGGGGGCTATACGCAGTATTTT,CASSQSPGGGYTQYF